Below, 11 T cell receptor beta chains from the same sample are listed, as sequenced in a study of identical twins (dated by TCRdb to the mid-2010s). Libraries were made using 5' RACE. Sequencing relied on an Illumina HiSeq 2000. TCRdb trimmed the raw reads at Q25, called clones with MiXCR and kept productive beta chains. Here each entry gathers all rows of one CDR3 protein and keeps the most common genes and DNA. The sample has around 1.7 million distinct CDR3 sequences on record, roughly a third of them singletons. The ten most abundant clones make up roughly 0.3% of the sample. Sequenced sample: cord blood. These receptors came from a newborn girl in good health.

This clonotype was picked up a small number of times. V gene TRBV7-9 combines with J gene TRBJ1-5; the match to TRBD1 covers 9 bases. V lost 6 bases and J lost 3; bases outside the gene matches: 6. The germline V gene encodes CDR1 SEHNR and CDR2 FQNEAQ (reference sequence). The CDR3 is 15 amino acids. The CDR3 reads CASRSGTGTNQPQHF. CDR3 in DNA: TGTGCCAGCAGGTCCGGGACAGGGACCAATCAGCCCCAGCATTTT. The whole variable domain, filled in from reference TRBV7-9 and TRBJ1-5, reads DTGVSQNPRHKITKRGQNVTFRCDPISEHNRLYWYRQTLGQGPEFLTYFQNEAQLEKSRLLSDRFSAERPKGSFSTLEIQRTEQGDSAMYLCASRSGTGTNQPQHFGDGTRLSIL.

The chain links TRBV20-1 to TRBJ2-7; 10 nucleotides agree with TRBD2. J gave up 3 bases and V 6 bases, and 8 bases lay outside the gene matches. The CDR3 totals 14 residues. Looked up from germline, CDR1 is DFQATT and CDR2 is SNEGSKA (reference sequence). The CDR3 bases are TGCAGTGCCAAGAATCGACTAGCGGGCTACGAGCAGTACTTC. This encodes CSAKNRLAGYEQYF.

This clonotype was seen a few times. The V gene is TRBV6-6, the J gene TRBJ2-3; D is unclear. Trimming took off 5 bases at V and 0 bases at J, with 12 bases between the two ends. The CDR3 loop spans 15 amino acids. The germline V gene encodes CDR1 MNHNY and CDR2 SVGAGI (reference sequence). CDR3 DNA sequence: TGTGCCAGCAGTCAAATAGGGTCTAGCACAGATACGCAGTATTTT. As protein: CASSQIGSSTDTQYF.

This clonotype was seen a few times. The CDR3 DNA sequence: TGTGCCAGCAGTCGCTGGGGGGTGGTTCGAGAGACCCAGTACTTC. It is translated as CASSRWGVVRETQYF. The rearrangement joins TRBV12-3 or TRBV12-4 to TRBJ2-5, with D perhaps matching TRBD2 (6 bases). V was clipped by 5 bases and J by 4 bases, with 17 bases between them. The CDR3 has 15 residues.

This clonotype has just a few counts. The chain links TRBV10-3 to TRBJ2-3; TRBD1 or TRBD2 may be the D gene (6 bases each). Trimming cost V 4 bases and J 2 bases, with 10 bases left between them. The CDR3 is 14 amino acids. Germline lookup yields CDR1 ENHRY and CDR2 SYGVKD. CDR3 amino acids: CAISGRGLTDTQYF. As DNA, the CDR3 is TGTGCCATCAGTGGTCGGGGGCTCACAGATACGCAGTATTTT.

The chain combines TRBV12-3 or TRBV12-4 with TRBJ2-1; the match to TRBD2 covers 7 bases. CDR3 size: 15 residues. V lost 6 bases and J lost 7; bases outside the gene matches: 12. CDR3 nucleotide sequence: TGTGCCAGCAGCTCGTCGTCTAGCGGTGGGAATGAGCAGTTCTTC. This sequence encodes CASSSSSSGGNEQFF.

This clonotype was observed a handful of times. The V gene is TRBV6-6, the J gene TRBJ2-5, with 11 bases that match TRBD2. V was pared by 4 bases and J by 11 bases, with 15 bases of the junction left unmatched. The CDR3 consists of 16 residues. The germline V gene has CDR1 MNHNY and CDR2 SVGAGI (reference sequence). CDR3 in DNA: TGTGCCAGCAGTTCCACTACTAGCGGGGGTAGGAATGAGCAGTACTTC. This translates into CASSSTTSGGRNEQYF.

This chain joins TRBV20-1 and TRBJ2-6; D possibly corresponds to TRBD2 (5 bases). The CDR3 consists of 15 residues. Per germline, CDR1 DFQATT and CDR2 SNEGSKA (reference sequence). V lost 8 bases and J 0 bases, leaving 14 bases between the germline ends. The CDR3 spells CSTPSGTSGANVLTF. As DNA, the CDR3 is TGCAGTACCCCAAGCGGCACCTCTGGGGCCAACGTCCTGACTTTC.

This clonotype showed up just a few times. This rearrangement joins TRBV27 to TRBJ1-2; D possibly corresponds to TRBD1 (5 bases). V shed 4 bases and J shed 5 bases, with 14 bases lying between them. The CDR3 sequence is 14 residues long. CDR1 is MNHEY and CDR2 is SMNVEV in the germline V gene (reference sequence). CDR3 DNA sequence: TGTGCCAGCAGTTGGGGCCGGACGAGATATGGCTACACCTTC. This encodes CASSWGRTRYGYTF.

This clonotype has more than one count but fewer than ten. This rearrangement joins TRBV7-9 to TRBJ1-2; D may be TRBD1 (5 bases). CDR3 size: 14 residues. Deletions cut 2 bases from V and 4 bases from J, with 11 bases between. CDR1 and CDR2 from the germline V gene are SEHNR and FQNEAQ (reference sequence). Here the CDR3 DNA reads TGTGCCAGCAGCTTATGGGGCAGCCTCTATGGCTACACCTTC. It codes for CASSLWGSLYGYTF.

This chain uses TRBV6-2 or TRBV6-3 with TRBJ1-1, with D perhaps matching TRBD1 (5 bases). Between the trimmed V and J ends, which lost 2 bases and 2 bases, there was a span of 9 bases. This CDR3 spans 14 amino acids. The germline V gene encodes CDR1 MNHEY and CDR2 SVGEGT. CDR3 sequence (DNA): TGTGCCAGCAGTTACCCTTGGGGCAACACTGAAGCTTTCTTT. This sequence encodes CASSYPWGNTEAFF.